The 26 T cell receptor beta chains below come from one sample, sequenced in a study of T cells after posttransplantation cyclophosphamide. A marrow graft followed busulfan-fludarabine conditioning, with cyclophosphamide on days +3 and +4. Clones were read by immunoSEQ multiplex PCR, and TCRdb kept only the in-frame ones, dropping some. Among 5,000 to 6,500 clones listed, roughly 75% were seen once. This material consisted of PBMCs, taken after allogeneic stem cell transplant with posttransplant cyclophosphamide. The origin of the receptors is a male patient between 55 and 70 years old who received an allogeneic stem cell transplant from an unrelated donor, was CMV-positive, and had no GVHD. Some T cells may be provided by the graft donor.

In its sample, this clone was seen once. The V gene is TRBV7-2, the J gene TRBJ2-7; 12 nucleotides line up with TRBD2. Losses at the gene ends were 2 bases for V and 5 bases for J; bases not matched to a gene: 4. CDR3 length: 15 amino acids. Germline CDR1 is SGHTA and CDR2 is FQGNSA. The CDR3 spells CASSLILAGGHEQYF. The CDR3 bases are TGTGCCAGCAGCTTAATCCTAGCGGGAGGGCACGAGCAGTACTTC.

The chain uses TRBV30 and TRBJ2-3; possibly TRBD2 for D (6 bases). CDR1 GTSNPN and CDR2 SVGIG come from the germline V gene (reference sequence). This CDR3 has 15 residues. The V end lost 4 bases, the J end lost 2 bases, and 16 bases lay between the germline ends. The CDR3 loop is CAWNGAGGTTDTQYF. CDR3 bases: TGTGCCTGGAATGGAGCGGGCGGGACCACAGATACGCAGTATTTT.

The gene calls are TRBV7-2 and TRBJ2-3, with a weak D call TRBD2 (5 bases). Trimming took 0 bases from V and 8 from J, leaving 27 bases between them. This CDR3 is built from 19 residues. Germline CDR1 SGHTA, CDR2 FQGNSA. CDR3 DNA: TGTGCCAGCAGCTTAGCTCCCTCGGTGAGGGCTGCGGCGGGTGGTACGCAGTATTTT. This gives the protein CASSLAPSVRAAAGGTQYF.

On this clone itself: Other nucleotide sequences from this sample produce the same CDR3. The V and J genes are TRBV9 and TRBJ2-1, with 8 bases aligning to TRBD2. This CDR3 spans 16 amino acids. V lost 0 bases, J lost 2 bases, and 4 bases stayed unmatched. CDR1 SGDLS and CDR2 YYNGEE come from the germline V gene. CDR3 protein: CASSVVGAGAYNEQFF. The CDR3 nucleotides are TGTGCCAGCAGCGTAGTTGGAGCGGGGGCCTACAATGAGCAGTTCTTC.

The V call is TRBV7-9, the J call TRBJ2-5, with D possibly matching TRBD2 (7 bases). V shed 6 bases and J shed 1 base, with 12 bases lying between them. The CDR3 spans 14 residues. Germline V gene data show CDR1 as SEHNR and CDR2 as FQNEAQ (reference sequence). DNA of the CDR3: TGTGCCAGCAGTGTGGGGGGGCCCCAAGAGACCCAGTACTTC. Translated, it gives CASSVGGPQETQYF.

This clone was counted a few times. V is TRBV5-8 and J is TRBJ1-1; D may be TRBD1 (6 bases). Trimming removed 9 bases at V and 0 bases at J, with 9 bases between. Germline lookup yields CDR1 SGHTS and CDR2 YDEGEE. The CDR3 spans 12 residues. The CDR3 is CATQGLNTEAFF. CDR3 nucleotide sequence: TGTGCCACACAGGGCCTGAACACTGAAGCTTTCTTT.

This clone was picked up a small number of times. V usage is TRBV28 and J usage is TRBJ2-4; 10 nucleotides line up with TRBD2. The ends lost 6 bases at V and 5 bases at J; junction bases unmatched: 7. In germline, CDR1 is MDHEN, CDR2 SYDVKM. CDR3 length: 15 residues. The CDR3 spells CASRSGGGTENIQYF. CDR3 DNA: TGTGCCAGCAGGAGCGGGGGGGGGACCGAAAACATTCAGTACTTC.

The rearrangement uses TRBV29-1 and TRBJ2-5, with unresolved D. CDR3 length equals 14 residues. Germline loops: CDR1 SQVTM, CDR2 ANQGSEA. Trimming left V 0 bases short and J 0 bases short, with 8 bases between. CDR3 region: CSVEDRHYQETQYF. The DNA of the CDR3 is TGCAGCGTTGAAGATCGTCACTACCAAGAGACCCAGTACTTC.

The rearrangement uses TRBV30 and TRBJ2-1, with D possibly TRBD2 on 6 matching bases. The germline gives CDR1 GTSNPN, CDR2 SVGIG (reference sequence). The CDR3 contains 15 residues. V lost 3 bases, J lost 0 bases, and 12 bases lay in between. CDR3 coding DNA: TGTGCCTGGAGAGGGAGGCGGGGCTCCTACAATGAGCAGTTCTTC. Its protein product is CAWRGRRGSYNEQFF. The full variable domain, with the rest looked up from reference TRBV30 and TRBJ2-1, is SQTIHQWPATLVQPVGSPLSLECTVEGTSNPNLYWYRQAAGRGLQLLFYSVGIGQISSEVPQNLSASRPQDRQFILSSKKLLLSDSGFYLCAWRGRRGSYNEQFFGPGTRLTVL.

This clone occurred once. The CDR3 sequence: CASNIQVDNSPLHF. The CDR3 DNA sequence: TGTGCCAGCAATATCCAGGTCGATAATTCACCCCTCCACTTT. V usage is TRBV28 and J usage is TRBJ1-6; D gene uncertain. V was clipped by 7 bases and J by 5 bases, with 12 bases between them. Per germline, CDR1 MDHEN and CDR2 SYDVKM. This CDR3 has 14 amino acids.

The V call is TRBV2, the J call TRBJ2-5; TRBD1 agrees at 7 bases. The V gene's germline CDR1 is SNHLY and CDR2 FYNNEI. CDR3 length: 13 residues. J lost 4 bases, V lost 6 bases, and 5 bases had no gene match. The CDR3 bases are TGTGCCAGCAGGGGGACAGTAGCAGAGACCCAGTACTTC. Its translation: CASRGTVAETQYF.

CDR3 sequence: CASKETSATWADTQYF. CDR3 nucleotide sequence: TGTGCCAGCAAAGAGACTAGCGCGACCTGGGCAGATACGCAGTATTTT. The chain recombines TRBV18 with TRBJ2-3, with 8 nucleotides matching TRBD2. V dropped 8 bases and J dropped 4; count of bases not matched to a gene: 14. Germline CDR1 KGHSH, CDR2 LQKENI. The CDR3 is made up of 16 amino acids.

The CDR3 nucleotides are TGTGCCAGCAGCTTAGTTTACCAGGACAGCAATGAGCAGTTCTTC. Its protein product is CASSLVYQDSNEQFF. V gene TRBV11-2 combines with J gene TRBJ2-1, with a weak D call TRBD1 (6 bases). This CDR3 has 15 amino acids. The V and J ends lost 1 base and 6 bases respectively, with 13 bases between them. Per germline, CDR1 SGHAT and CDR2 FQNNGV.

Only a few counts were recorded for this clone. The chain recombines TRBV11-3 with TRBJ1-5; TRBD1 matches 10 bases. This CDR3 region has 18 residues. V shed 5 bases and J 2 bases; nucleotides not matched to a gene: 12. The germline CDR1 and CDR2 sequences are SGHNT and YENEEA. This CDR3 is CASSDGQGGVRRNQPQHF. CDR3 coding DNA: TGTGCCAGCAGCGACGGACAGGGGGGAGTTAGGCGCAATCAGCCCCAGCATTTT.

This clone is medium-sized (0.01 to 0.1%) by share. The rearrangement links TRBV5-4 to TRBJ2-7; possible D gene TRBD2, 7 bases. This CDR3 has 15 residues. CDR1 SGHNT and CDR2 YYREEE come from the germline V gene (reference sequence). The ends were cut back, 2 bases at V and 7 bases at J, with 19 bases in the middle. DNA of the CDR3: TGTGCCAGCAGCTTAGGAGGGGGGGCACCTAAAGAGCAGTACTTC. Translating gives CASSLGGGAPKEQYF.

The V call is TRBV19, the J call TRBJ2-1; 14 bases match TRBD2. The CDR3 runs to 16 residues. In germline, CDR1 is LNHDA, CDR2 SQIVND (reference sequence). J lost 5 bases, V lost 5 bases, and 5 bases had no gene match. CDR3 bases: TGTGCCAGTAGTTCCCGGACTAGCGGGGGGAACAATGAGCAGTTCTTC. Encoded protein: CASSSRTSGGNNEQFF.

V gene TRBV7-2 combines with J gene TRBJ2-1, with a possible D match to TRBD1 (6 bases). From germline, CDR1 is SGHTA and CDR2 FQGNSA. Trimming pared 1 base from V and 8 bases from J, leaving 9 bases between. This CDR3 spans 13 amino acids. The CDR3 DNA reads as TGTGCCAGCAGCTTAGAGGGGGTCGATGAGCAGTTCTTC. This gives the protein CASSLEGVDEQFF.

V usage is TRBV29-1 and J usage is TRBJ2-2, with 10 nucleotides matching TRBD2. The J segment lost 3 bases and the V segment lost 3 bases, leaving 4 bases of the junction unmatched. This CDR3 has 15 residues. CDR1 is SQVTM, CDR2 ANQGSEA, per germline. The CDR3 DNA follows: TGCAGCGTTGATAAGCGGGAGGGTTACACCGGGGAGCTGTTTTTT. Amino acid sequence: CSVDKREGYTGELFF.

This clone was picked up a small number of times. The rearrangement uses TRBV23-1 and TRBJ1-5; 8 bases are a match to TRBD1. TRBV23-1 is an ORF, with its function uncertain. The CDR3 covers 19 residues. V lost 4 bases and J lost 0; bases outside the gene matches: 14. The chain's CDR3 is CASSPHRDRLINSNQPQHF. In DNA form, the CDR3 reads TGCGCCAGCAGTCCCCACCGGGACAGGCTAATTAATAGCAATCAGCCCCAGCATTTT.

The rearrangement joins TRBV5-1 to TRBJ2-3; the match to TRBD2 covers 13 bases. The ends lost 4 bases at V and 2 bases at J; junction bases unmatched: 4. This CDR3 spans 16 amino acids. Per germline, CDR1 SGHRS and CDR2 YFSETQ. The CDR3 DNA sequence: TGCGCCAGCAGCGTAGGACTAGCGGGGGACACAGATACGCAGTATTTT. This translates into CASSVGLAGDTDTQYF.

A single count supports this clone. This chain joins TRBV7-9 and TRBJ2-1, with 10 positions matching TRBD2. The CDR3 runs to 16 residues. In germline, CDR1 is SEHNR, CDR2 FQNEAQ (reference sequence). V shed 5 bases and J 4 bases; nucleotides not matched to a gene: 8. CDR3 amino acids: CASSGPGTSAYNEQFF. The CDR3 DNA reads TGTGCCAGCAGCGGACCCGGGACTAGCGCTTACAATGAGCAGTTCTTC.

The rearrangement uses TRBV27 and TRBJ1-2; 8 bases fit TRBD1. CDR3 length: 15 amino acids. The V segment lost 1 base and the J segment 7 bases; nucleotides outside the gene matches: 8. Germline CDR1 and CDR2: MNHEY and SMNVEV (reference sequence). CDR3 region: CASSLYARGRFGYTF. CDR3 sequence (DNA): TGTGCCAGCAGTTTATATGCCAGGGGGCGGTTTGGCTACACCTTC.

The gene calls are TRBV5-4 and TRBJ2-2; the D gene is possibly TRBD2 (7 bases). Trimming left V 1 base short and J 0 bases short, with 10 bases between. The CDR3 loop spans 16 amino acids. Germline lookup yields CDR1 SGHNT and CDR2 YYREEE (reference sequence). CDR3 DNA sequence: TGTGCCAGCAGCTTGAGGGGGGGGGCGAACACCGGGGAGCTGTTTTTT. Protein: CASSLRGGANTGELFF.

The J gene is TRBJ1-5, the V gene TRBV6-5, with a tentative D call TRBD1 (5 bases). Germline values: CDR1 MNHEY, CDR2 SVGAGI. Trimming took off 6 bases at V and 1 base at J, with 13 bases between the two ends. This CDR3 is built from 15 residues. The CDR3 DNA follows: TGTGCCAGCAGACCCCAGGGAGGGAGCAATCAGCCCCAGCATTTT. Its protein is CASRPQGGSNQPQHF.

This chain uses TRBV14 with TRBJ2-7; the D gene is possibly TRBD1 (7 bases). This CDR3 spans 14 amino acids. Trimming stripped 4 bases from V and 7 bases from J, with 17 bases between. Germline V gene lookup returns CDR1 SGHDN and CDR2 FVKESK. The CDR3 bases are TGTGCCAGCAGCCTCCAACAGACAGGGAGGGAGCAGTACTTC. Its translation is CASSLQQTGREQYF.

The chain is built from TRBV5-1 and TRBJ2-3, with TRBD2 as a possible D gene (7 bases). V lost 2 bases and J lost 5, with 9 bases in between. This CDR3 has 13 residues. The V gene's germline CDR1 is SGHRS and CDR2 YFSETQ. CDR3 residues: CASSLGGEDTQYF. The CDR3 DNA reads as TGCGCCAGCAGCTTAGGGGGGGAAGATACGCAGTATTTT.